The T cell receptor (beta chain) described here comes from a study of Ad26.COV2.S vaccination and SARS-CoV-2 variants. Looking at the study overall: The COV1001 Ad26.COV2.S trial arm included the donor. Findings of the study overall: Vaccine recipients surpassed placebo recipients in spike-specific TCR breadth. The analyses of TCR breadth and depth may have understated the size of total T cell responses.

Treatment noted: about 20 received Ad26.COV2.S at low or high dose, single or two shots; 5 received placebo; per-sample allocation not given. Sample collection was performed on day 63 after the first vaccine or placebo injection. Boston provided a donor who was an adult aged 18-55 years. Clones were read by immunoSEQ multiplex PCR, and TCRdb kept only the in-frame ones, dropping some. The table shows some 290,000 clones, with around four fifths occurring only once. Details on this clone: Its specificity is not known.

V lost 2 bases to trimming and J lost 2 bases, with 10 bases between them. The CDR3 totals 14 residues. CDR1 and CDR2 (germline): SGHRS, YFSETQ. The specimen comprised peripheral blood, sampled in a trial of Ad26.COV2.S vaccine versus placebo. This chain joins TRBV5-1 and TRBJ2-5; D gene unclear. The TCR originated in a person aged 18 to 65 who received the Ad26.COV2.S COVID-19 vaccine or a placebo. CDR3 in DNA: TGCGCCAGCAGCTTTATGGGCAGGCAAGAGACCCAGTACTTC. Protein product: CASSFMGRQETQYF.